The 5 T cell receptor beta chains listed next were all sequenced from one sample in a study of human T cells and chemical hapten exposure. What the library attached to individual cDNA molecules were unique molecular identifiers. TCRdb re-called the reads through MiXCR, storing one row per CDR3 protein. This sample carries about 120,000 distinct CDR3 sequences, more than 8.5% of them seen once, and the ten largest clones take approximately 1.4%. Unfractionated whole blood yielded total RNA. What was sequenced was whole blood. The receptors come from a human donor in good health. Some clones in this sample may be carry-over from other donors' samples.

This sequence joins TRBV7-9 and TRBJ2-1; 7 positions match TRBD1. The length of the CDR3 is 14 residues. Per germline, CDR1 SEHNR and CDR2 FQNEAQ (reference sequence). J lost 4 bases, V lost 1 base, and 1 base had no gene match. The CDR3 DNA reads as TGTGCCAGCAGCTTAGTGGGACAGTACAATGAGCAGTTCTTC. As protein: CASSLVGQYNEQFF.

The chain carries TRBV2 and TRBJ1-5; D gene uncertain. V shed 6 bases and J shed 0 bases, with 3 bases lying between them. The CDR3 loop spans 12 amino acids. The germline V gene has CDR1 SNHLY and CDR2 FYNNEI. CDR3 in DNA: TGTGCCAGCAGGGGTAGCAATCAGCCCCAGCATTTT. Translated, it gives CASRGSNQPQHF.

The V gene is TRBV7-9, the J gene TRBJ2-7, with D perhaps TRBD1 (6 bases). Germline CDR1 and CDR2: SEHNR and FQNEAQ (reference sequence). There are 15 residues in the CDR3. The V end lost 5 bases, the J end lost 0 bases, and 14 bases lay between the germline ends. The CDR3 is CASSRTENPSYEQYF. DNA for the CDR3: TGTGCCAGCAGCCGGACAGAAAATCCCTCCTACGAGCAGTACTTC.

This clonotype was seen a handful of times. V is TRBV12-5 and J is TRBJ2-7, with D perhaps matching TRBD1 or TRBD2 (6 bases each). The CDR3 spans 15 residues. CDR1 is LGHNT and CDR2 is FRNRAP in the germline V gene. V lost 8 bases and J lost 2, with 19 bases in between. The CDR3 nucleotides are TGTGCTAGTCGCGCCGGAGGGGACACCCCCTACGAGCAGTACTTC. Its protein is CASRAGGDTPYEQYF.

This clonotype was seen ten or more times. The chain combines TRBV20-1 with TRBJ1-2; the match to TRBD1 covers 9 bases. The germline V gene has CDR1 DFQATT and CDR2 SNEGSKA (reference sequence). The CDR3 consists of 13 residues. Trimming removed 3 bases from V and 8 bases from J; junction bases left unmatched: 7. The CDR3 reads CSARQGQGNGYTF. The CDR3 nucleotides read TGCAGTGCTAGGCAGGGACAGGGTAACGGCTACACCTTC.